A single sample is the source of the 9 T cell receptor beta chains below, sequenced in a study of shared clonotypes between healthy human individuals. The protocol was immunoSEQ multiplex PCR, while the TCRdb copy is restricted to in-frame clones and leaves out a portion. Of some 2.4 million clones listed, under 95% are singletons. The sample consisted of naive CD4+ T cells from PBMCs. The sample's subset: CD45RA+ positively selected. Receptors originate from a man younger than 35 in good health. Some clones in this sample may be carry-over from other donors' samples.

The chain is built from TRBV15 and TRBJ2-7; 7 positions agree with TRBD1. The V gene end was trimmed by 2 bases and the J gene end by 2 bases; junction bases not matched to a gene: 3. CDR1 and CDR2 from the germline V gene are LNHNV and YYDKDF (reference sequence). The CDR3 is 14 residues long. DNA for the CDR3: TGTGCCACCAGCAGACCGGGACAGCCCTACGAGCAGTACTTC. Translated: CATSRPGQPYEQYF.

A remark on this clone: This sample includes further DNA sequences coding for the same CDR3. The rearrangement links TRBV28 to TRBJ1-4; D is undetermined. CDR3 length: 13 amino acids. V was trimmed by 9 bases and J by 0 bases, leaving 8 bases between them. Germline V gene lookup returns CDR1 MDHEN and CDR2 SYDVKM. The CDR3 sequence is CASTLATNEKLFF. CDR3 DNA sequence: TGTGCCAGTACTTTAGCAACTAATGAAAAACTGTTTTTT.

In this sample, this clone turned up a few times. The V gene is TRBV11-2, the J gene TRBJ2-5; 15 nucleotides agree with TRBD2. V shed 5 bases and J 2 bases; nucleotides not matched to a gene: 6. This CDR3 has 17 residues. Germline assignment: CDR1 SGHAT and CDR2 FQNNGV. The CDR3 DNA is TGTGCCAGCAGCCTAGGACTAGCGGGAGGGGGGCAAGAGACCCAGTACTTC. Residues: CASSLGLAGGGQETQYF.

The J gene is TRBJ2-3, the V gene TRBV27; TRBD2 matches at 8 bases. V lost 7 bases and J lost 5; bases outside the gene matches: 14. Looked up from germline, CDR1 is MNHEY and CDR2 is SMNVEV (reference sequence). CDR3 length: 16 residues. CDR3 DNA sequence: TGTGCCAGCAACCCACAGGGAGCGGGAGCTGGAGATACGCAGTATTTT. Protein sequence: CASNPQGAGAGDTQYF.

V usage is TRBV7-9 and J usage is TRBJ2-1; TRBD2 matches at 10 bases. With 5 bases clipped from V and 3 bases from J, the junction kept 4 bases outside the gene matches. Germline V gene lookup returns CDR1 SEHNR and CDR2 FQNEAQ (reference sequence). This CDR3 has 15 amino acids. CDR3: CASSLRLAGYNEQFF. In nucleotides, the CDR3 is TGTGCCAGCAGCCTTAGACTAGCGGGCTACAATGAGCAGTTCTTC.

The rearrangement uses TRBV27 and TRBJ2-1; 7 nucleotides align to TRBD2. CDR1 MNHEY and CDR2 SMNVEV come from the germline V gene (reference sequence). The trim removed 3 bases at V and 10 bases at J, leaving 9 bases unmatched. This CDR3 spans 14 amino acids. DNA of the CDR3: TGTGCCAGCAGTTTTTGGGCTAGCGGAAAAGAGCAGTTCTTC. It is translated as CASSFWASGKEQFF.

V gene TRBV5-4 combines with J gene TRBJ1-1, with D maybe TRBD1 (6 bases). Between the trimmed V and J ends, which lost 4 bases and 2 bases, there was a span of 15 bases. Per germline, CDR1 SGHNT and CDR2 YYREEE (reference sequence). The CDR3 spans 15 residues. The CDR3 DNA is TGTGCCAGCAGCGGGGGCTCCAGGGGAAACACTGAAGCTTTCTTT. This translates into CASSGGSRGNTEAFF.

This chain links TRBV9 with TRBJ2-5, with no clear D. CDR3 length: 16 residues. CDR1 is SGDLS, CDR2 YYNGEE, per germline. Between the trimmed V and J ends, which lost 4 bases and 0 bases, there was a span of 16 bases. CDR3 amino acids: CASSPSPRADQETQYF. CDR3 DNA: TGTGCCAGCAGCCCGAGCCCTAGGGCCGACCAAGAGACCCAGTACTTC.

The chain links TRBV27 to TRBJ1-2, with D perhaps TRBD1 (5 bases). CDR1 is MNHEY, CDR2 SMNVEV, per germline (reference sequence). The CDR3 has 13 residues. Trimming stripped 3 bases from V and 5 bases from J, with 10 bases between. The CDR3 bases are TGTGCCAGCAGTTTCGGAGAGGGGTATGGCTACACCTTC. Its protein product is CASSFGEGYGYTF.